This is a list of T cell receptor beta chains from one sample in a study of T cell changes during pregnancy in multiple sclerosis. Assay used: immunoSEQ multiplex PCR; TCRdb lists only in-frame clones, some missing. In the table there are 45,000 to 75,000 clones, roughly 92% of which are singletons. Sequenced here: peripheral blood, sampled in the first trimester of pregnancy. Every receptor here comes from a female donor with multiple sclerosis, enrolled in a pregnancy study. Each CDR3 is given with its conserved first and last residue. Each record gives: J gene, clone size, D gene, V gene, CDR3 protein, CDR3 DNA. A D gene is named only where the DNA matches it firmly. The listing skips clone size in some rows; elsewhere it reads once, few, many or a size class.

j_call: TRBJ1-6; clone_size: .; d_call: .; v_call: TRBV7-2; cdr3_aa: CASRQASNSPLHF; cdr3_nt: TGTGCCAGCAGACAGGCGTCCAATTCACCCCTCCACTTT
j_call: TRBJ2-3; clone_size: .; d_call: TRBD2; v_call: TRBV19; cdr3_aa: CASREGSGVSSDTQYF; cdr3_nt: TGTGCCAGTCGTGAGGGAAGCGGGGTGTCCTCAGATACGCAGTATTTT
j_call: TRBJ2-3; clone_size: .; d_call: TRBD1; v_call: TRBV7-6; cdr3_aa: CASSPIDRGRLTDTQYF; cdr3_nt: TGTGCCAGCAGCCCGATCGACAGGGGTCGCCTCACAGATACGCAGTATTTT
j_call: TRBJ1-3; clone_size: .; d_call: .; v_call: TRBV19; cdr3_aa: CASSPQGWAGNTIYF; cdr3_nt: TGTGCCAGTAGTCCACAGGGATGGGCTGGAAACACCATATATTTT
j_call: TRBJ2-2; clone_size: .; d_call: .; v_call: TRBV25-1; cdr3_aa: CASRSRGFTGELFF; cdr3_nt: TGTGCCAGCAGGAGTAGGGGATTCACCGGGGAGCTGTTTTTT
j_call: TRBJ1-5; clone_size: .; d_call: TRBD1; v_call: TRBV4-3; cdr3_aa: CASSQDTGGGQPQHF; cdr3_nt: TGCGCCAGCAGCCAAGACACAGGGGGCGGTCAGCCCCAGCATTTT
j_call: TRBJ1-6; clone_size: .; d_call: .; v_call: TRBV19; cdr3_aa: CASSIAQGGGSPLHF; cdr3_nt: TGTGCCAGTAGTATAGCACAGGGCGGCGGTTCACCCCTCCACTTT
j_call: TRBJ1-1; clone_size: .; d_call: .; v_call: TRBV6-6; cdr3_aa: CASSPGTRNTEAFF; cdr3_nt: TGTGCCAGCAGTCCCGGGACACGGAACACTGAAGCTTTCTTT
j_call: TRBJ2-1; clone_size: .; d_call: TRBD2; v_call: TRBV7-6; cdr3_aa: CASSYLAGAINEQFF; cdr3_nt: TGTGCCAGCAGCTATCTAGCGGGGGCCATCAATGAGCAGTTCTTC
j_call: TRBJ2-5; clone_size: few; d_call: TRBD2; v_call: TRBV13; cdr3_aa: CASSLVRAGGQETQYF; cdr3_nt: TGTGCCAGCAGCTTAGTCCGAGCGGGGGGGCAAGAGACCCAGTACTTC
j_call: TRBJ2-7; clone_size: .; d_call: .; v_call: TRBV4-1; cdr3_aa: CASSQDEAVNYEQYF; cdr3_nt: TGCGCCAGCAGCCAAGACGAGGCGGTGAACTACGAGCAGTACTTC
j_call: TRBJ1-1; clone_size: .; d_call: .; v_call: TRBV5-1; cdr3_aa: CASSSGEGIIGAFF; cdr3_nt: TGCGCCAGCAGCTCAGGGGAGGGTATTATCGGAGCTTTCTTT
j_call: TRBJ1-4; clone_size: .; d_call: .; v_call: TRBV4-3; cdr3_aa: CASSQDVIAGKLFF; cdr3_nt: TGCGCCAGCAGCCAAGACGTTATAGCGGGGAAACTGTTTTTT
j_call: TRBJ2-3; clone_size: .; d_call: TRBD1; v_call: TRBV7-6; cdr3_aa: CASRQGVVDTQYF; cdr3_nt: TGTGCCAGCAGGCAGGGGGTGGTAGATACGCAGTATTTT
j_call: TRBJ2-6; clone_size: .; d_call: TRBD1; v_call: TRBV5-1; cdr3_aa: CASRGTGGSGANVLTF; cdr3_nt: TGCGCCAGCAGAGGGACAGGGGGCTCTGGGGCCAACGTCCTGACTTTC
j_call: TRBJ1-1; clone_size: .; d_call: .; v_call: TRBV7-3; cdr3_aa: CASSAQVNTEAFF; cdr3_nt: TGTGCCAGCAGCGCACAGGTGAACACTGAAGCTTTCTTT
j_call: TRBJ2-5; clone_size: few; d_call: TRBD2; v_call: TRBV19; cdr3_aa: CASSIVLGTTQETQYF; cdr3_nt: TGTGCCAGTAGTATAGTGTTAGGGACTACCCAAGAGACCCAGTACTTC
j_call: TRBJ2-3; clone_size: once; d_call: TRBD1; v_call: TRBV25-1; cdr3_aa: CASSPRTGVGDTQYF; cdr3_nt: TGTGCCAGCAGTCCCAGGACAGGGGTGGGAGATACGCAGTATTTT
j_call: TRBJ2-3; clone_size: .; d_call: TRBD2; v_call: TRBV7-2; cdr3_aa: CASLLAGGSTDTQYF; cdr3_nt: TGTGCCAGCCTTTTAGCGGGGGGTAGCACAGATACGCAGTATTTT
j_call: TRBJ1-2; clone_size: .; d_call: .; v_call: TRBV7-9; cdr3_aa: CASSAYLGGGYTF; cdr3_nt: TGTGCCAGCAGCGCCTACTTAGGCGGGGGCTACACCTTC
j_call: TRBJ1-1; clone_size: .; d_call: .; v_call: TRBV7-2; cdr3_aa: CASSLAQQLYTEAFF; cdr3_nt: TGTGCCAGCAGCTTAGCCCAACAGCTATACACTGAAGCTTTCTTT
j_call: TRBJ2-7; clone_size: .; d_call: .; v_call: TRBV6-5; cdr3_aa: CASSYQYYEQYF; cdr3_nt: TGTGCCAGCAGTTACCAGTATTACGAGCAGTACTTC
j_call: TRBJ2-1; clone_size: .; d_call: TRBD2; v_call: TRBV7-2; cdr3_aa: CASSSQGLGVYNEQFF; cdr3_nt: TGTGCCAGCAGCTCACAAGGACTAGGGGTCTACAATGAGCAGTTCTTC
j_call: TRBJ2-3; clone_size: .; d_call: TRBD1; v_call: TRBV2; cdr3_aa: CASAPDRGDTQYF; cdr3_nt: TGTGCCAGCGCCCCTGACAGGGGTGATACGCAGTATTTT
j_call: TRBJ2-7; clone_size: .; d_call: .; v_call: TRBV6-1; cdr3_aa: CASRGDLSYEQYF; cdr3_nt: TGTGCCAGCAGGGGAGATCTATCCTACGAGCAGTACTTC
j_call: TRBJ2-5; clone_size: .; d_call: TRBD2; v_call: TRBV9; cdr3_aa: CASSEGLAGGIHQETQYF; cdr3_nt: TGTGCCAGCAGCGAGGGACTAGCGGGGGGGATCCACCAAGAGACCCAGTACTTC
j_call: TRBJ2-3; clone_size: .; d_call: TRBD2; v_call: TRBV7-3; cdr3_aa: CASRLTSGGTDTQYF; cdr3_nt: TGTGCCAGCAGACTGACTAGCGGGGGCACAGATACGCAGTATTTT
j_call: TRBJ1-2; clone_size: .; d_call: TRBD1; v_call: TRBV6-5; cdr3_aa: CASSRPGQVDGYTF; cdr3_nt: TGTGCCAGCAGTCGGCCGGGACAGGTGGACGGCTACACCTTC
j_call: TRBJ1-5; clone_size: .; d_call: .; v_call: TRBV18; cdr3_aa: CASSRDSGSNQPQHF; cdr3_nt: TGTGCCAGCTCTCGTGACTCGGGGAGCAATCAGCCCCAGCATTTT
j_call: TRBJ1-6; clone_size: .; d_call: TRBD1; v_call: TRBV11-2; cdr3_aa: CASSPTAGTGSPLHF; cdr3_nt: TGTGCCAGCAGCCCGACCGCCGGGACAGGCTCACCCCTCCACTTT
j_call: TRBJ2-1; clone_size: .; d_call: .; v_call: TRBV7-2; cdr3_aa: CASMGGGRATYNEQFF; cdr3_nt: TGTGCCAGCATGGGAGGTGGTCGGGCGACCTACAATGAGCAGTTCTTC
j_call: TRBJ1-2; clone_size: .; d_call: .; v_call: TRBV5-6; cdr3_aa: CASSLGRTSVGYTF; cdr3_nt: TGTGCCAGCAGCTTGGGTCGTACCTCAGTTGGCTACACCTTC
j_call: TRBJ1-2; clone_size: once; d_call: TRBD1; v_call: TRBV9; cdr3_aa: CASSGTGGNGYTF; cdr3_nt: TGTGCCAGCAGCGGTACAGGGGGTAATGGCTACACCTTC
j_call: TRBJ1-5; clone_size: .; d_call: .; v_call: TRBV6-5; cdr3_aa: CASWAGGAQPQHF; cdr3_nt: TGTGCCAGCTGGGCCGGGGGAGCCCAGCCCCAGCATTTT
j_call: TRBJ1-1; clone_size: .; d_call: TRBD1; v_call: TRBV5-5; cdr3_aa: CASSFGTGNTEAFF; cdr3_nt: TGTGCCAGCAGCTTCGGGACAGGGAACACTGAAGCTTTCTTT
j_call: TRBJ1-2; clone_size: .; d_call: TRBD1; v_call: TRBV7-9; cdr3_aa: CASSSDRDYGYTF; cdr3_nt: TGTGCCAGCAGCTCAGACAGGGACTATGGCTACACCTTC
j_call: TRBJ1-5; clone_size: .; d_call: .; v_call: TRBV19; cdr3_aa: CASTSVGNSNQPQHF; cdr3_nt: TGTGCCAGTACCTCAGTCGGGAATAGCAATCAGCCCCAGCATTTT
j_call: TRBJ1-5; clone_size: .; d_call: .; v_call: TRBV7-9; cdr3_aa: CASSLGDQPQHF; cdr3_nt: TGTGCCAGCAGCCTCGGAGATCAGCCCCAGCATTTT
j_call: TRBJ2-5; clone_size: .; d_call: TRBD2; v_call: TRBV7-3; cdr3_aa: CASSLTSGGLETQYF; cdr3_nt: TGTGCCAGCAGCTTGACTAGCGGGGGGTTGGAGACCCAGTACTTC
j_call: TRBJ2-2; clone_size: .; d_call: TRBD1; v_call: TRBV27; cdr3_aa: CASSRWTGDFTGELFF; cdr3_nt: TGTGCCAGCAGTCGTTGGACAGGCGACTTCACCGGGGAGCTGTTTTTT
j_call: TRBJ1-4; clone_size: .; d_call: TRBD1; v_call: TRBV10-3; cdr3_aa: CAISDDPTGAFNEKLFF; cdr3_nt: TGTGCCATCAGTGACGACCCTACAGGGGCTTTTAATGAAAAACTGTTTTTT
j_call: TRBJ2-3; clone_size: once; d_call: .; v_call: TRBV19; cdr3_aa: CASSIRRESTDTQYF; cdr3_nt: TGTGCCAGTAGTATAAGGAGGGAAAGCACAGATACGCAGTATTTT
j_call: TRBJ1-1; clone_size: once; d_call: TRBD1; v_call: TRBV23-1; cdr3_aa: CASSHSGGTGTGARNTEAFF; cdr3_nt: TGCGCCAGCAGTCACTCGGGGGGAACCGGGACAGGGGCAAGGAACACTGAAGCTTTCTTT
j_call: TRBJ2-2; clone_size: .; d_call: .; v_call: TRBV4-3; cdr3_aa: CASSQERTVSGELFF; cdr3_nt: TGCGCCAGCAGCCAAGAGCGGACAGTAAGCGGGGAGCTGTTTTTT
j_call: TRBJ2-7; clone_size: .; d_call: TRBD1; v_call: TRBV9; cdr3_aa: CASSGPGTVSSYEQYF; cdr3_nt: TGTGCCAGCAGCGGCCCCGGGACAGTGAGCTCCTACGAGCAGTACTTC
j_call: TRBJ2-5; clone_size: .; d_call: .; v_call: TRBV9; cdr3_aa: CASSVALEVEETQYF; cdr3_nt: TGTGCCAGCAGCGTAGCACTAGAGGTAGAAGAGACCCAGTACTTC
j_call: TRBJ1-1; clone_size: .; d_call: .; v_call: TRBV7-6; cdr3_aa: CASSLQGRMNTEAFF; cdr3_nt: TGTGCCAGCAGCTTACAGGGGCGTATGAACACTGAAGCTTTCTTT
j_call: TRBJ2-7; clone_size: .; d_call: TRBD1; v_call: TRBV7-2; cdr3_aa: CASSSGQGGAYEQYF; cdr3_nt: TGTGCCAGCAGCTCGGGACAGGGGGGGGCCTACGAGCAGTACTTC
j_call: TRBJ2-1; clone_size: .; d_call: TRBD2; v_call: TRBV2; cdr3_aa: CASSDSGASYNEQFF; cdr3_nt: TGTGCCAGCAGTGATAGCGGGGCCTCCTACAATGAGCAGTTCTTC
j_call: TRBJ2-7; clone_size: .; d_call: .; v_call: TRBV4-1; cdr3_aa: CASSQGDSRAFYEQYF; cdr3_nt: TGCGCCAGCAGCCAAGGGGACTCCCGGGCTTTCTACGAGCAGTACTTC
j_call: TRBJ1-5; clone_size: .; d_call: .; v_call: TRBV6-1; cdr3_aa: CASSVGIGGNQPQHF; cdr3_nt: TGTGCCAGCAGTGTGGGAATCGGGGGCAATCAGCCCCAGCATTTT
j_call: TRBJ2-7; clone_size: .; d_call: TRBD2; v_call: TRBV6-6; cdr3_aa: CASSPASGGNYEQYF; cdr3_nt: TGTGCCAGCAGTCCCGCCAGCGGGGGAAACTACGAGCAGTACTTC